The rows below give T cell receptor beta chains drawn from one sample of a study of blood T cells in healthy people across ages. TCRdb analysed the 5' RACE reads with MiXCR anew, one entry per CDR3 protein. The sample holds hundreds of thousands of distinct CDR3 sequences, 58% seen once. What was sequenced was blood. The receptor source for this set is a man aged 30-40 years in good health. The CDR3 runs from the conserved cysteine through the conserved F or W. The D gene is left open where the match is weak. The size entry is marked missing in some rows and otherwise reads once, few, many or a size class.

v_call: TRBV28; d_call: .; j_call: TRBJ2-5; clone_size: few; cdr3_nt: TGTGCCAGCACCCGGGAGACTCTGGAGACCCAGTACTTC; cdr3_aa: CASTRETLETQYF
v_call: TRBV10-3; d_call: TRBD1; j_call: TRBJ1-1; clone_size: .; cdr3_nt: TGTGCCATCAGTGGAAGGACAGGGTATGAAGCTTTCTTT; cdr3_aa: CAISGRTGYEAFF
v_call: TRBV20-1; d_call: .; j_call: TRBJ2-7; clone_size: .; cdr3_nt: TGCAGTGCTCGGGTAACAGGTGGAAGGGTCAATGAGCAGTACTTC; cdr3_aa: CSARVTGGRVNEQYF
v_call: TRBV3-1; d_call: .; j_call: TRBJ2-3; clone_size: .; cdr3_nt: TGTGCCAGCAGCCCCTTCGGTGCGGGGGACAATACGCAGTATTTT; cdr3_aa: CASSPFGAGDNTQYF
v_call: TRBV30; d_call: .; j_call: TRBJ1-2; clone_size: .; cdr3_nt: TGTGCCAGTAGGAGGACCGCTAACTATGGCTACACCTTC; cdr3_aa: CASRRTANYGYTF
v_call: TRBV7-2; d_call: TRBD2; j_call: TRBJ2-7; clone_size: .; cdr3_nt: TGTGCCAGCAGCTCCCGGACTAGCGGGAGTAGGTACGAGCAGTACTTC; cdr3_aa: CASSSRTSGSRYEQYF
v_call: TRBV7-3; d_call: TRBD1; j_call: TRBJ1-2; clone_size: few; cdr3_nt: TGTGCCAGCAGCCCCTCGGACAGGGCGGACTATGGCTACACCTTC; cdr3_aa: CASSPSDRADYGYTF
v_call: TRBV6-2/TRBV6-3; d_call: .; j_call: TRBJ1-6; clone_size: .; cdr3_nt: TGTGCCAGCAGTTATTGGGGGAGCTCCTATAATTCACCCCTCCACTTT; cdr3_aa: CASSYWGSSYNSPLHF
v_call: TRBV28; d_call: TRBD2; j_call: TRBJ2-7; clone_size: .; cdr3_nt: TGTACCAGCAGTTTCCCCAGACAGGGGAGGCCGACTAGCGGGAGAGACGAGCAGTACTTC; cdr3_aa: CTSSFPRQGRPTSGRDEQYF
v_call: TRBV30; d_call: .; j_call: TRBJ2-3; clone_size: .; cdr3_nt: TGTGCCTGGAGTCCCCCCCGGCCGGTCACAGATACGCAGTATTTT; cdr3_aa: CAWSPPRPVTDTQYF
v_call: TRBV5-1; d_call: .; j_call: TRBJ1-4; clone_size: .; cdr3_nt: TGCGCCAGCAGCCTTATGAGTTCGTTACGCACTAATGAAAAACTGTTTTTT; cdr3_aa: CASSLMSSLRTNEKLFF
v_call: TRBV4-1; d_call: .; j_call: TRBJ2-1; clone_size: .; cdr3_nt: TGCGCCAGCAGTCAAGAGGCTAGCGATGAGCAGTTCTTC; cdr3_aa: CASSQEASDEQFF
v_call: TRBV29-1; d_call: .; j_call: TRBJ2-1; clone_size: few; cdr3_nt: TGCAGCGTTGAGCTAATCAGGGGCGAGCAGTTCTTC; cdr3_aa: CSVELIRGEQFF
v_call: TRBV7-9; d_call: TRBD2; j_call: TRBJ2-1; clone_size: .; cdr3_nt: TGTGCCAGCAGCTTGGAAACGGGTTCCGGGACTAGTTCCCACAATGAGCAGTTCTTC; cdr3_aa: CASSLETGSGTSSHNEQFF
v_call: TRBV7-9; d_call: .; j_call: TRBJ2-1; clone_size: .; cdr3_nt: TGTGCCAGCAGCTTACTAGCGACCTACAATGAGCAGTTCTTC; cdr3_aa: CASSLLATYNEQFF
v_call: TRBV20-1; d_call: .; j_call: TRBJ2-1; clone_size: few; cdr3_nt: TGCAGTGCTGGACCCGTTATTTCCGGGCCTCGAAGGGCGGATGAGCAGTTCTTC; cdr3_aa: CSAGPVISGPRRADEQFF
v_call: TRBV10-3; d_call: .; j_call: TRBJ1-2; clone_size: few; cdr3_nt: TGTGCCATCAGTGAGTCGTACCAGGGAGGCGGCTACACCTTC; cdr3_aa: CAISESYQGGGYTF
v_call: TRBV5-5; d_call: .; j_call: TRBJ2-7; clone_size: .; cdr3_nt: TGTGCCAGCAGCGCGACAAACAATGAGCAGTACTTC; cdr3_aa: CASSATNNEQYF
v_call: TRBV14; d_call: .; j_call: TRBJ1-2; clone_size: .; cdr3_nt: TGTGCCAGCAGCCTTATAGCCGGACTGGCAACCTCCTATGGCTACACCTTC; cdr3_aa: CASSLIAGLATSYGYTF
v_call: TRBV5-6; d_call: TRBD2; j_call: TRBJ2-1; clone_size: few; cdr3_nt: TGTGCCAGCAGCCCTACCCCCTTTGGACTAGCGGGAGCGCCGCAGTTCTTC; cdr3_aa: CASSPTPFGLAGAPQFF
v_call: TRBV7-2; d_call: TRBD1; j_call: TRBJ1-4; clone_size: .; cdr3_nt: TGTGCCAGCAGCCCCCGGGACAGGCAAAAACTGTTTTTT; cdr3_aa: CASSPRDRQKLFF
v_call: TRBV12-3/TRBV12-4; d_call: TRBD2; j_call: TRBJ2-1; clone_size: .; cdr3_nt: TGTGCCAGCAGGGGGGGGGTCTCCTACAATGAGCAGTTCTTC; cdr3_aa: CASRGGVSYNEQFF
v_call: TRBV13; d_call: TRBD2; j_call: TRBJ2-1; clone_size: .; cdr3_nt: TGTGCCAGCAGCTCCCTTGGTAGCGGGGGGCCCGGGGGGAATGAGCAGTTCTTC; cdr3_aa: CASSSLGSGGPGGNEQFF
v_call: TRBV10-2; d_call: TRBD1; j_call: TRBJ1-2; clone_size: .; cdr3_nt: TGCGCCAGCAGTGAGGCAGGGGGGGGCTATGGCTACACCTTC; cdr3_aa: CASSEAGGGYGYTF
v_call: TRBV20-1; d_call: .; j_call: TRBJ2-1; clone_size: .; cdr3_nt: TGCAGTGCTAGACCAGCTCTACGTTGGGCGAGCTCCTACAATGAGCAGTTCTTC; cdr3_aa: CSARPALRWASSYNEQFF
v_call: TRBV20-1; d_call: TRBD2; j_call: TRBJ2-7; clone_size: .; cdr3_nt: TGCAGTGCTAATAGCGGGATACCCTACGAGCAGTACTTC; cdr3_aa: CSANSGIPYEQYF
v_call: TRBV3-1; d_call: .; j_call: TRBJ2-6; clone_size: .; cdr3_nt: TGTGCCAGCAGCCAAGAAGGGGAGCCCTCTGGGGCCAACGTCCTGACTTTC; cdr3_aa: CASSQEGEPSGANVLTF
v_call: TRBV20-1; d_call: .; j_call: TRBJ1-2; clone_size: .; cdr3_nt: TGCAGTGCTGGAACAGCGAACTCTGCTATGGGCTACACCTTC; cdr3_aa: CSAGTANSAMGYTF
v_call: TRBV6-1; d_call: TRBD1; j_call: TRBJ1-2; clone_size: .; cdr3_nt: TGTGCCAGCAGTGCCTTGACAGGGGACGGCTACACCTTC; cdr3_aa: CASSALTGDGYTF
v_call: TRBV6-6; d_call: .; j_call: TRBJ2-7; clone_size: .; cdr3_nt: TGTGCCAGCAGCCACGGGAGTAGCGACTACGAGCAGTACTTC; cdr3_aa: CASSHGSSDYEQYF
v_call: TRBV27; d_call: TRBD2; j_call: TRBJ2-7; clone_size: few; cdr3_nt: TGTGCCAGCAGTTTGGCGGGAGGACACGAGCAGTACTTC; cdr3_aa: CASSLAGGHEQYF
v_call: TRBV6-1; d_call: .; j_call: TRBJ2-3; clone_size: .; cdr3_nt: TGTGCCAGCATCTCCCCGTTTGCAGATACGCAGTATTTT; cdr3_aa: CASISPFADTQYF
v_call: TRBV7-8; d_call: TRBD1; j_call: TRBJ2-5; clone_size: .; cdr3_nt: TGTGCCAGCAGATACACGGGACAGGGAGAGACCCAGTACTTC; cdr3_aa: CASRYTGQGETQYF
v_call: TRBV29-1; d_call: .; j_call: TRBJ2-3; clone_size: .; cdr3_nt: TGCAGCGTTGAGGCCCTACCGGATACGCAGTATTTT; cdr3_aa: CSVEALPDTQYF
v_call: TRBV29-1; d_call: .; j_call: TRBJ2-3; clone_size: .; cdr3_nt: TGCAGCGTCGTAGGGGGAGAGCGGAATGTGCGGAATACGCAGTATTTT; cdr3_aa: CSVVGGERNVRNTQYF
v_call: TRBV11-2; d_call: .; j_call: TRBJ2-1; clone_size: few; cdr3_nt: TGTGCCAGCAGCCCTGGACAAACCGTGTGGTTCTTC; cdr3_aa: CASSPGQTVWFF
v_call: TRBV2; d_call: .; j_call: TRBJ2-3; clone_size: few; cdr3_nt: TGTGCCAGCGTTTCGGGTCTCAGCACAGATACGCAGTATTTT; cdr3_aa: CASVSGLSTDTQYF
v_call: TRBV7-9; d_call: .; j_call: TRBJ1-1; clone_size: .; cdr3_nt: TGTGCCAGCATCAAACAGGGAGTCACTGAAGCTTTCTTT; cdr3_aa: CASIKQGVTEAFF
v_call: TRBV29-1; d_call: .; j_call: TRBJ2-1; clone_size: .; cdr3_nt: TGCAGCGTTGAACACGGGAGCCCCGACGATGAGCAGTTCTTC; cdr3_aa: CSVEHGSPDDEQFF
v_call: TRBV29-1; d_call: TRBD2; j_call: TRBJ2-1; clone_size: .; cdr3_nt: TGCAGCGTTGAAGATTGGAGCGGGAGTCGGAATGAGCAGTTCTTC; cdr3_aa: CSVEDWSGSRNEQFF
v_call: TRBV29-1; d_call: .; j_call: TRBJ1-2; clone_size: .; cdr3_nt: TGCAGCGTTGACTCTGGGACGGTCTACTATGGCTACACCTTC; cdr3_aa: CSVDSGTVYYGYTF
v_call: TRBV5-1; d_call: .; j_call: TRBJ2-5; clone_size: once; cdr3_nt: TGCGCCAGCAGCTTGGTGGTAGGGTCTAAAGAGACCCAGTACTTC; cdr3_aa: CASSLVVGSKETQYF
v_call: TRBV7-6; d_call: .; j_call: TRBJ2-1; clone_size: few; cdr3_nt: TGTGCCAGCAGCCTCAGCCCAGGCAATGAGCAGTTCTTC; cdr3_aa: CASSLSPGNEQFF
v_call: TRBV24-1; d_call: TRBD2; j_call: TRBJ2-1; clone_size: .; cdr3_nt: TGTGCCACCAGTGATTTGGTAACTAGCGGTGGGCAGTTCTTC; cdr3_aa: CATSDLVTSGGQFF
v_call: TRBV3-1; d_call: TRBD2; j_call: TRBJ2-7; clone_size: .; cdr3_nt: TGTGCCAGCAGCCCTGATCTTCTAGCGGGGTACAATGAGCAGTACTTC; cdr3_aa: CASSPDLLAGYNEQYF
v_call: TRBV5-1; d_call: .; j_call: TRBJ2-7; clone_size: few; cdr3_nt: TGCGCCAGCAGCTCGGGACTCAGGAGCTCCTACGAGCAGTACTTC; cdr3_aa: CASSSGLRSSYEQYF
v_call: TRBV7-2; d_call: .; j_call: TRBJ2-1; clone_size: few; cdr3_nt: TGTGCCAGCAGCTCGTACCCGGTTAATGAGCAGTTCTTC; cdr3_aa: CASSSYPVNEQFF
v_call: TRBV29-1; d_call: .; j_call: TRBJ2-2; clone_size: few; cdr3_nt: TGCAGCGTTGAGGCCCCCGGGGAGCTGTTTTTT; cdr3_aa: CSVEAPGELFF
v_call: TRBV7-2; d_call: TRBD2; j_call: TRBJ2-5; clone_size: .; cdr3_nt: TGTGCCAGCAGCTTAGCCCGGCGGGAGGAGACCCAGTACTTC; cdr3_aa: CASSLARREETQYF
v_call: TRBV10-3; d_call: .; j_call: TRBJ2-7; clone_size: few; cdr3_nt: TGTGCCATCATGGGACCGAAGGGCGAGCAGTACTTC; cdr3_aa: CAIMGPKGEQYF
v_call: TRBV20-1; d_call: TRBD1; j_call: TRBJ2-7; clone_size: once; cdr3_nt: TGCAGTGCTTACGATGACGACAGGGGGTCCTACGAGCAGTACTTC; cdr3_aa: CSAYDDDRGSYEQYF
v_call: TRBV20-1; d_call: .; j_call: TRBJ2-7; clone_size: many; cdr3_nt: TGCAGTGCCGGATCCGGGACCGCTGTTTCCTACGAGCAGTACTTC; cdr3_aa: CSAGSGTAVSYEQYF
v_call: TRBV5-1; d_call: TRBD2; j_call: TRBJ2-3; clone_size: .; cdr3_nt: TGCGCCAGCAGCCTCGCGACTAGCGGGAGCACAGATACGCAGTATTTT; cdr3_aa: CASSLATSGSTDTQYF
v_call: TRBV6-5; d_call: .; j_call: TRBJ2-5; clone_size: .; cdr3_nt: TGTGCCAGCAGTTATCTACAGAACCAAGAGACCCAGTACTTC; cdr3_aa: CASSYLQNQETQYF
v_call: TRBV5-5; d_call: .; j_call: TRBJ1-2; clone_size: .; cdr3_nt: TGTGCCAGCAGCTTGCTACAGGGATACCTTAACCATGGCTACACCTTC; cdr3_aa: CASSLLQGYLNHGYTF
v_call: TRBV20-1; d_call: .; j_call: TRBJ1-5; clone_size: few; cdr3_nt: TGCAGTGCTAGAGAGTTACGCCCGGGCGGGAATCAGCCCCAGCATTTT; cdr3_aa: CSARELRPGGNQPQHF
v_call: TRBV12-3/TRBV12-4; d_call: TRBD2; j_call: TRBJ2-3; clone_size: .; cdr3_nt: TGTGCCAGCAGTGCCGTAGCGGGACCCACGGATACGCAGTATTTT; cdr3_aa: CASSAVAGPTDTQYF
v_call: TRBV7-2; d_call: .; j_call: TRBJ2-6; clone_size: .; cdr3_nt: TGTGCCAGCAGCTTATCCGGGACACTTCTTTCCTCTGGGGCCAACGTCCTGACTTTC; cdr3_aa: CASSLSGTLLSSGANVLTF